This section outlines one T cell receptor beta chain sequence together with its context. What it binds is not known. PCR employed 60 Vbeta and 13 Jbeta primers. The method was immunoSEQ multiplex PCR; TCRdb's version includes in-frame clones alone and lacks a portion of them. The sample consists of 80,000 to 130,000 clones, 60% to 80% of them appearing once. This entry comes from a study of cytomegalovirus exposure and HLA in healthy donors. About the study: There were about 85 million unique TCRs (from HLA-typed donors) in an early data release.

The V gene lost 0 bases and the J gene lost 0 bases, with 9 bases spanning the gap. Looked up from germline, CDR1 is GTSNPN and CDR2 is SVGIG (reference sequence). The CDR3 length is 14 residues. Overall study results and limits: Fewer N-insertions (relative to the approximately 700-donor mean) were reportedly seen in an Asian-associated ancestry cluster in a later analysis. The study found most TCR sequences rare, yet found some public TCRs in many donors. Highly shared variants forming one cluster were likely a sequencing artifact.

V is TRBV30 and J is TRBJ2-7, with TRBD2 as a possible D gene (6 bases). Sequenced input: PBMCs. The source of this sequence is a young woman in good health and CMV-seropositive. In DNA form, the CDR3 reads TGTGCCTGGAGTGTACTAGCTGCCTCCTACGAGCAGTACTTC. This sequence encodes CAWSVLAASYEQYF.